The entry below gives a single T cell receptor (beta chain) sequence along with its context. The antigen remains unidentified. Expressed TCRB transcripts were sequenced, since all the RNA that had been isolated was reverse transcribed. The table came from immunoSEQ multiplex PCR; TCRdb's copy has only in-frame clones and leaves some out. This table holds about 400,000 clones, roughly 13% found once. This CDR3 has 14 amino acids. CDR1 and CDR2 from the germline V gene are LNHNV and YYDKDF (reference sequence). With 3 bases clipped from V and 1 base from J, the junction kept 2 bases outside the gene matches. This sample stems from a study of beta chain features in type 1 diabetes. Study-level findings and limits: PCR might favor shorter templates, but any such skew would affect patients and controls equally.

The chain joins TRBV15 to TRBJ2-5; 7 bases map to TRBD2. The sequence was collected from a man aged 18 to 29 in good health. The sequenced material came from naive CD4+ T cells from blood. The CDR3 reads CATSRGGPQETQYF. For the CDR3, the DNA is TGTGCCACCAGCAGGGGAGGGCCCCAAGAGACCCAGTACTTC.